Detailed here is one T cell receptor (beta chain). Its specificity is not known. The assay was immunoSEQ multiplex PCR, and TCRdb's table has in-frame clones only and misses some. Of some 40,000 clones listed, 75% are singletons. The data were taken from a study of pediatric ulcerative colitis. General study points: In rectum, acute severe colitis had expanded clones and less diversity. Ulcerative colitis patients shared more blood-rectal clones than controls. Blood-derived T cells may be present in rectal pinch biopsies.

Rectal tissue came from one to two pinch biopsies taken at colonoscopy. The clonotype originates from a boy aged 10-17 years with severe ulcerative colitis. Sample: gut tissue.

CDR3 DNA: TGTGCCAGCAGCTTTGGACAGGGCGGATACAAGGACACCTTC. It translates to CASSFGQGGYKDTF. This rearrangement joins TRBV5-8 to TRBJ1-2; 8 nucleotides line up with TRBD1. CDR1 and CDR2 from the germline V gene are SGHTS and YDEGEE. Trimming cost V 2 bases and J 12 bases; bases outside gene matches: 12. The CDR3 contains 14 residues.